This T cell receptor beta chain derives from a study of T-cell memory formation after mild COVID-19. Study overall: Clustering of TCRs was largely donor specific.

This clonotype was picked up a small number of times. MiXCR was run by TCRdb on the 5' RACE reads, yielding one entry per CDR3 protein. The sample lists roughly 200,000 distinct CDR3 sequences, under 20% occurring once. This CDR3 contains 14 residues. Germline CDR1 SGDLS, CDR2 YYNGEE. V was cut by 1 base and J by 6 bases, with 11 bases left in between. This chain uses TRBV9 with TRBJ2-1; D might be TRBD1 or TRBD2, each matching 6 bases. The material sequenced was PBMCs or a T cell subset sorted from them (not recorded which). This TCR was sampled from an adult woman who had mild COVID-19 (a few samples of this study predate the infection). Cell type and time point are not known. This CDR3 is CASSVNWGANEQFF. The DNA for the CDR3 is TGTGCCAGCAGCGTAAATTGGGGGGCCAATGAGCAGTTCTTC.